The 3 T cell receptor beta chains listed next were all sequenced from one sample in a study of cytomegalovirus exposure and HLA in healthy donors. PCR primers comprised 60 Vbeta and 13 Jbeta primers. The method was immunoSEQ multiplex PCR; TCRdb's version includes in-frame clones alone and lacks a portion of them. The data show 150,000 to 200,000 clones, 80% to 85% seen once. Material for sequencing was PBMCs. The receptors stem from a woman aged 50 to 65 in good health and CMV-seropositive.

The J gene is TRBJ2-2, the V gene TRBV10-2, with 9 bases identical to TRBD2. V dropped 10 bases and J dropped 6; count of bases not matched to a gene: 15. The CDR3 contains 16 residues. Germline values: CDR1 WSHSY, CDR2 SAAADI. CDR3 loop: CATKGYAGGPAGELFF. CDR3 bases: TGCGCCACCAAGGGGTACGCGGGGGGGCCCGCCGGGGAGCTGTTTTTT.

The rearrangement links TRBV10-1 to TRBJ2-3; D unresolved. Germline values: CDR1 WNHNN, CDR2 SYGVQD (reference sequence). V was clipped by 4 bases and J by 2 bases, with 7 bases between them. The CDR3 is 13 amino acids. The CDR3 is CASSVQITDTQYF. The CDR3 nucleotides are TGCGCCAGCAGTGTCCAAATCACAGATACGCAGTATTTT.

V is TRBV6-5 and J is TRBJ1-2; TRBD1 might be the D (5 bases). This CDR3 is 14 amino acids long. Germline CDR1 reads MNHEY; CDR2 reads SVGAGI. V lost 7 bases and J 8 bases, leaving 20 bases between the germline ends. As DNA, the CDR3 is TGTGCCAGCACCTTGGACAATAGGAGCGGGGGCTACACCTTC. Amino acids: CASTLDNRSGGYTF.